The 14 T cell receptor beta chains reported below all come from one sample, sequenced in a study of T cells after yellow fever vaccination (dated by TCRdb to between 2018 and 2021). Library preparation used 5' RACE. TCRdb records Illumina HiSeq 2500 as the sequencer. TCRdb applied fastp at Q25 and MiXCR to the public reads, then kept only in-frame beta chains. For every CDR3 protein sequence, its rows merge into one entry that carries the most common genes and DNA. Present in this sample are nearly 550,000 distinct CDR3 sequences, roughly 21% of which were seen just once. Together, the top ten hold roughly an eighth of the sample. Interpreted using the paper, the treatment or condition label stands for: live attenuated yellow fever vaccine strain. Sequenced material: PBMCs, taken 15 days after the yellow fever booster vaccination. These receptors were obtained from a man aged 25 to 40 who received the YFV17D yellow fever vaccine.

This chain uses TRBV7-8 with TRBJ2-1; TRBD1 might be the D (7 bases). The CDR3 is 15 residues long. V gave up 5 bases and J gave up 0 bases, with 11 bases separating them. Germline CDR1 reads SGHVS; CDR2 reads FQNEAQ. CDR3 amino acids: CASSTQGGSYNEQFF. The CDR3 DNA reads TGTGCCAGCAGCACCCAGGGGGGCTCCTACAATGAGCAGTTCTTC.

The sample holds a few counts of this clonotype. This chain links TRBV12-3 or TRBV12-4 with TRBJ2-7, with 8 positions matching TRBD2. After removal of 7 bases from V and 5 bases from J, the junction contained 10 bases not matched to a gene. This CDR3 region has 14 residues. For the CDR3, the DNA is TGTGCCAGCACCCAACGTGGGCGGGAGGACGAGCAGTACTTC. This codes for CASTQRGREDEQYF.

This clonotype was counted between two and nine times. The chain has TRBV6-1 and TRBJ2-3; D gene uncertain. V was pared by 5 bases and J by 1 base, with 13 bases between. The germline V gene has CDR1 MNHNS and CDR2 SASEGT. This CDR3 is built from 15 residues. The DNA for the CDR3 is TGTGCCAGCAGTCCCCCCGGAGAGGGCACAGATACGCAGTATTTT. It yields the protein CASSPPGEGTDTQYF.

This clonotype came up a few times. The chain combines TRBV5-4 with TRBJ2-6; D is unresolved. Germline V gives CDR1 SGHNT, CDR2 YYREEE (reference sequence). The CDR3 contains 15 residues. V was cut by 3 bases and J by 6 bases, with 13 bases left in between. The CDR3 bases are TGTGCCAGCAGCTCGACCGATCGAGTGGCCAACGTCCTGACTTTC. This gives the protein CASSSTDRVANVLTF.

This clonotype was detected many times. This chain uses TRBV6-5 with TRBJ1-1; D is unclear. Per germline, CDR1 MNHEY and CDR2 SVGAGI. The CDR3 is 13 residues long. Trimming took off 6 bases at V and 1 base at J, with 9 bases between the two ends. For the CDR3, the DNA is TGTGCCAGCAGAGGTTTAACGAACACTGAAGCTTTCTTT. Translating it yields CASRGLTNTEAFF.

In its sample, this clonotype was seen a few times. The gene calls are TRBV6-5 and TRBJ2-2, with a possible D match to TRBD2 (5 bases). Trimming took off 6 bases at V and 6 bases at J, with 8 bases between the two ends. Per the germline V gene, CDR1 is MNHEY and CDR2 is SVGAGI. CDR3 length: 12 amino acids. CDR3 DNA: TGTGCCAGCAGGAGAGGGCCCGGGGAGCTGTTTTTT. It translates to CASRRGPGELFF.

This clonotype came up a few times. The V and J genes are TRBV25-1 and TRBJ2-7; D unclear. V dropped 2 bases and J dropped 3 bases, with 5 bases sitting between them. In germline, CDR1 is MGHDK, CDR2 SYGVNS. The CDR3 is 12 residues long. The CDR3 loop reads CASSEGIYEQYF. CDR3 coding DNA: TGTGCCAGCAGTGAAGGAATCTACGAGCAGTACTTC.

The chain links TRBV28 to TRBJ1-3; the D is unclear. Germline V lookup: CDR1 MDHEN, CDR2 SYDVKM. The length of the CDR3 is 14 residues. The V and J ends lost 6 bases and 0 bases respectively, with 9 bases between them. The CDR3 region has the DNA TGTGCCAGCAGCCAGGCTCCCTCTGGAAACACCATATATTTT. This translates into CASSQAPSGNTIYF.

This clonotype was detected a few times. The CDR3 spells CASSVTKNYEQYF. The CDR3 nucleotides are TGTGCCAGCAGTGTCACGAAAAACTACGAGCAGTACTTC. The V call is TRBV6-1, the J call TRBJ2-7, with D hard to call. The V end was cut by 4 bases, the J end by 3 bases, with 10 bases between. Germline V gives CDR1 MNHNS, CDR2 SASEGT. CDR3 length: 13 residues.

This chain connects TRBV9 to TRBJ2-3, with TRBD2 matching over 9 bases. CDR3 length: 15 amino acids. The V segment lost 5 bases and the J segment 5 bases; nucleotides outside the gene matches: 9. Germline CDR1 and CDR2: SGDLS and YYNGEE. The CDR3 spells CASRAAGGMEDTQYF. DNA for the CDR3: TGTGCCAGCAGAGCCGCGGGGGGGATGGAAGATACGCAGTATTTT.

This rearrangement joins TRBV3-1 to TRBJ2-7; D is ambiguous. Germline CDR1 is LGHDT and CDR2 is YNNKEL (reference sequence). The CDR3 has 17 amino acids. Deletions cut 4 bases from V and 0 bases from J, with 19 bases between. CDR3 nucleotide sequence: TGTGCCAGCAGCCCTGGATGGGGTTTTACCAGCTCCTACGAGCAGTACTTC. Its translation is CASSPGWGFTSSYEQYF.

This clonotype was picked up a small number of times. The V call is TRBV28, the J call TRBJ2-5; D uncertain. Germline CDR1 MDHEN, CDR2 SYDVKM. Trimming stripped 6 bases from V and 7 bases from J, with 6 bases between. This CDR3 is 10 amino acids long. The DNA for the CDR3 is TGTGCCAGCAGGCTTGGGACCCAGTACTTC. Translation: CASRLGTQYF. Filled out from reference TRBV28 and TRBJ2-5, the complete variable domain reads DVKVTQSSRYLVKRTGEKVFLECVQDMDHENMFWYRQDPGLGLRLIYFSYDVKMKEKGDIPEGYSVSREKKERFSLILESASTNQTSMYLCASRLGTQYFGPGTRLLVL.

This clonotype was picked up a small number of times. The chain employs TRBV2 and TRBJ1-1; D gene ambiguous. From germline, CDR1 is SNHLY and CDR2 FYNNEI. The CDR3 runs 13 residues. Trimming took 3 bases from V and 1 from J, leaving 6 bases between them. The DNA for the CDR3 is TGTGCCAGCAGTGACCAACAGAACACTGAAGCTTTCTTT. It translates to CASSDQQNTEAFF.

This clonotype was counted only a few times. The chain's CDR3 is CASSPRWGASETQYF. The CDR3 DNA is TGCGCCAGCAGCCCGCGGTGGGGGGCTTCAGAGACCCAGTACTTC. The V gene is TRBV4-3, the J gene TRBJ2-5, with D possibly being TRBD1 or TRBD2 (6 bases each). Germline CDR1 LGHNA, CDR2 YSLEER. CDR3 length: 15 residues. Between the trimmed V and J ends, which lost 4 bases and 4 bases, there was a span of 16 bases.